This record covers a single TCR beta chain. This sample was included in a study of OX40 agonist ivuxolimab in advanced cancers. The data were produced by immunoSEQ multiplex PCR, yet TCRdb's version contains in-frame clones alone and is incomplete. The repertoire holds about 73,000 clones, with roughly 90% as singletons. This CDR3 has 16 residues. The V gene lost 0 bases and the J gene lost 7 bases, with 18 bases spanning the gap. Germline-derived CDR1 and CDR2 are SGHVS and FQNEAQ. Sequenced here: CD4+ or CD8+ T cells sorted from blood, sampled in a trial of the OX40 agonist ivuxolimab. This receptor was obtained from an adult with an advanced solid tumor such as melanoma, head and neck, liver or kidney cancer. The chain combines TRBV7-8 with TRBJ1-1; D not certain. The CDR3 sequence is CASSLAVPASNSEAFF. For the CDR3, the DNA is TGTGCCAGCAGCTTAGCCGTCCCCGCTAGCAATAGTGAAGCTTTCTTT.